This TCR beta chain was sequenced for a study of blood T cell repertoires in COVID-19. Study as a whole: T cells, B-cell-depleted T cells, or PBMCs provided the cDNA or gDNA that served as material.

The CDR3 is 16 residues long. CDR1 is LGHDT, CDR2 YNNKEL, per germline (reference sequence). V lost 4 bases and J lost 4, with 16 bases in between. The authors' processing: Estimation of nucleated cell counts relied on the amplification of reference gene primers. The method was immunoSEQ multiplex PCR; TCRdb's version includes in-frame clones alone and lacks a portion of them. The V and J calls and clone size were taken over from that table, and D and trimming were inferred from the DNA. The data contain around 340,000 clones, roughly 90% of them singletons. Seattle patient enrollment occurred during active infection, with longitudinal follow-up thereafter.

The clonotype was recovered from a woman in her sixties with COVID-19, enrolled during active disease. V and J are TRBV3-1 (or the pseudogene TRBV3-2) and TRBJ2-2, with D possibly TRBD1 on 6 matching bases. The material sequenced was peripheral blood. The CDR3 DNA sequence: TGTGCCAGCAGCCGATCCCTAAGGGGGAGCACCGGGGAGCTGTTTTTT. Translated, it gives CASSRSLRGSTGELFF.